The clone carrying this TCR beta chain was seen a single time. Its antigen remains unidentified. A J-beta primer mix and a sample-barcoded 5' primer were used in a second PCR of roughly 6 to 12 cycles. TCRdb analysed the 5' RACE reads with MiXCR anew, one entry per CDR3 protein. The sample holds roughly 680,000 distinct CDR3 sequences, roughly half seen once. Germline values: CDR1 SQVTM, CDR2 ANQGSEA. The CDR3 is made up of 11 amino acids. This sample is drawn from a study of blood T cells in healthy people across ages. Regarding the study as a whole: Conclusively comparing naive with antigen-experienced cells was impossible with unsorted PBMCs.

The chain joins TRBV29-1 to TRBJ1-2; D is possibly TRBD1 (5 bases). The sample consisted of blood. The TCR sequence derives from a woman older than 75 in good health. The CDR3 sequence is CGVRDDSGYTF. In DNA form, the CDR3 reads TGCGGTGTCAGGGACGATAGTGGCTACACCTTC.